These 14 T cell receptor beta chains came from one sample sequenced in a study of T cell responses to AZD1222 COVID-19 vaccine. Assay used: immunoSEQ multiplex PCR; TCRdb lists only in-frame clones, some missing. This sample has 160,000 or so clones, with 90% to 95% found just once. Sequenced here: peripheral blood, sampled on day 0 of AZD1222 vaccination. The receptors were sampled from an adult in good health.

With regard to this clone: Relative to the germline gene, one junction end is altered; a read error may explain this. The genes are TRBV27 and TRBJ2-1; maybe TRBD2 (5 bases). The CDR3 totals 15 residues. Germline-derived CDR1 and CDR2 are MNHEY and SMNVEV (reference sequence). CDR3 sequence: CASRLDSLFYNEQFF. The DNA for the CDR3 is TGTGCCAGCCGTTTGGACTCGTTATTTTACAATGAGCAGTTCTTC.

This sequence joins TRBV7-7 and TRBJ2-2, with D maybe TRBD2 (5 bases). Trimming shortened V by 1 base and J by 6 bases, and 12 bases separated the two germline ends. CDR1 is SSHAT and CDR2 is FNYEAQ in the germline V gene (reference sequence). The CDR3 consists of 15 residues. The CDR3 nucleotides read TGTGCCAGCAGCTTAGACACACGGACTTCCGGGGAGCTGTTTTTT. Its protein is CASSLDTRTSGELFF. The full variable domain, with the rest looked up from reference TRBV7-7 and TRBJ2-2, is GAGVSQSPRYKVTKRGQDVTLRCDPISSHATLYWYQQALGQGPEFLTYFNYEAQPDKSGLPSDRFSAERPEGSISTLTIQRTEQRDSAMYRCASSLDTRTSGELFFGEGSRLTVL.

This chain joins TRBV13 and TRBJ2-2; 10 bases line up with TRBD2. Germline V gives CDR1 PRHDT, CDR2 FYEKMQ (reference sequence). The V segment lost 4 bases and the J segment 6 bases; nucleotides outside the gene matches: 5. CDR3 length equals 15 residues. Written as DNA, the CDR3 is TGTGCCAGCAGCTGGGCTAGCGGGAGAGCCGGGGAGCTGTTTTTT. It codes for CASSWASGRAGELFF.

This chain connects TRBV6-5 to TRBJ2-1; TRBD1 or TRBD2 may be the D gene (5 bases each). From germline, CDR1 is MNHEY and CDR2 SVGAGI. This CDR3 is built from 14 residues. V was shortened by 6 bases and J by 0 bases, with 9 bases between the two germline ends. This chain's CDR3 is CASRGTSSYNEQFF. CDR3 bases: TGTGCCAGCAGGGGGACGAGCTCCTACAATGAGCAGTTCTTC.

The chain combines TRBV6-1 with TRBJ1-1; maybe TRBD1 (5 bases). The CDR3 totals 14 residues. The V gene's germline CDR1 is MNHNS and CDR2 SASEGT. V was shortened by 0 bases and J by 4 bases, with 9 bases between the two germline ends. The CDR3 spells CASSEAVQGTEAFF. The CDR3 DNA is TGTGCCAGCAGTGAAGCGGTTCAGGGCACTGAAGCTTTCTTT.

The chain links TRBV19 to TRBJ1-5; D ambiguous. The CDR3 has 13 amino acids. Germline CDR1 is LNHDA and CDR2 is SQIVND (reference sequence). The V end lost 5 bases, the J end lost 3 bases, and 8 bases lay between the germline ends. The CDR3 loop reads CASSANTNQPQHF. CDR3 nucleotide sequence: TGTGCCAGTAGTGCCAATACCAATCAGCCCCAGCATTTT.

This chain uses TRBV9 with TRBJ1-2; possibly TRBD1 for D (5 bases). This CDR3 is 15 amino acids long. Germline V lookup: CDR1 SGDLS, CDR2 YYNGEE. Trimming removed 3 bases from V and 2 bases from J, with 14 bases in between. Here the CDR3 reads CASSGGEVPNYGYTF. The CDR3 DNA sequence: TGTGCCAGCAGCGGGGGGGAGGTCCCAAACTATGGCTACACCTTC.

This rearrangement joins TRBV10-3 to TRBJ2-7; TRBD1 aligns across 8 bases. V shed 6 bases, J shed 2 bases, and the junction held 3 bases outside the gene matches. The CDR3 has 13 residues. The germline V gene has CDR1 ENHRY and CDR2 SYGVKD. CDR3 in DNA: TGTGCCATCAGGTCGGGACAGGCCTACGAGCAGTACTTC. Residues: CAIRSGQAYEQYF.

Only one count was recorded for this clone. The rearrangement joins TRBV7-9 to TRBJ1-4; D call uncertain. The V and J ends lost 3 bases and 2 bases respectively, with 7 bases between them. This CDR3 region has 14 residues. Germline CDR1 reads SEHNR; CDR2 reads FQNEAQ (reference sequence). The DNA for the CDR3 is TGTGCCAGCAGCTTGGTAGGGACTAATGAAAAACTGTTTTTT. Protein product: CASSLVGTNEKLFF.

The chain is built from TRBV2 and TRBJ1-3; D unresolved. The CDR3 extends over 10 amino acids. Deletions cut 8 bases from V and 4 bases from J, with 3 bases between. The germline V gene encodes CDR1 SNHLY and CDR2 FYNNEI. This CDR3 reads CASQGNTIYF. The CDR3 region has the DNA TGTGCCAGCCAGGGAAACACCATATATTTT.

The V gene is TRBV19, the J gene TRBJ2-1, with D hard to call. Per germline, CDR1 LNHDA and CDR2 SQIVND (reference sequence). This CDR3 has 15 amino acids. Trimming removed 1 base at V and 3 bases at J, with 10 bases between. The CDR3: CASSIGASYYNEQFF. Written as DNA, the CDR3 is TGTGCCAGTAGTATAGGCGCAAGCTACTACAATGAGCAGTTCTTC.

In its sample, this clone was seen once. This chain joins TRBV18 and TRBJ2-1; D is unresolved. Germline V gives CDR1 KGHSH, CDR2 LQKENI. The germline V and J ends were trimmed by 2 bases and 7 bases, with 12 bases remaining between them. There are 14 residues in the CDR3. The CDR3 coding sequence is TGTGCCAGCTCACCAGCCGCCAGCGTGAATGAGCAGTTCTTC. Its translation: CASSPAASVNEQFF.

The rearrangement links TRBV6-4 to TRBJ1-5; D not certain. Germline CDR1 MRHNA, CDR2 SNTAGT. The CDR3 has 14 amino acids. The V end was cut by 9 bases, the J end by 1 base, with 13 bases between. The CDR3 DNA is TGTGCCAGGAGACCTGCAATAAGCAATCAGCCCCAGCATTTT. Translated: CARRPAISNQPQHF.

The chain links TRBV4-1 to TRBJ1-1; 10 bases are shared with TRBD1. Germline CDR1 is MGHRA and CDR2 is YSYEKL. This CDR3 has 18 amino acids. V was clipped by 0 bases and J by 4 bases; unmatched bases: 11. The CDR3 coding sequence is TGCGCCAGCAGCCAAGATCGGGACAGGGGAGCAATGGGCACTGAAGCTTTCTTT. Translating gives CASSQDRDRGAMGTEAFF.